This T cell receptor (beta chain) stems from a study of T cell responses to AZD1222 COVID-19 vaccine. There are 12 residues in the CDR3. Between the trimmed V and J ends, which lost 4 bases and 3 bases, there was a span of 3 bases. CDR1 is SGHDN, CDR2 FVKESK, per germline. Timing groups of about 4 and about 12 weeks for second doses were pooled. Produced via immunoSEQ multiplex PCR; TCRdb's table is partial and in-frame only. The sample consists of roughly 160,000 clones, 70% to 90% of them appearing once. This specimen was peripheral blood, taken 28 days after the second AZD1222 dose. This clonotype was sampled from an adult who received the AZD1222 COVID-19 vaccine. The gene calls are TRBV14 and TRBJ2-2; D not certain. The CDR3 loop reads CASSPYTGELFF. CDR3 sequence (DNA): TGTGCCAGCAGCCCGTACACCGGGGAGCTGTTTTTT.